This TCR beta chain was retrieved from a study of vaccination and CD4 T cells after COVID-19. Turning to the study itself: The convalescent population consisted of six males and four females, two of whom were of Hispanic ethnicity.

This clonotype was observed a handful of times. The antigen is not known. CDR1 SGHTA and CDR2 FQGNSA come from the germline V gene. Trimming took 5 bases from V and 6 from J, leaving 13 bases between them. The CDR3 covers 13 residues. With the Oncomine TCR Beta short-read assay, DNA from cultured CD4+ T cells was sequenced. TCRdb re-called the PCR reads through MiXCR, storing one row per CDR3 protein. Of 15,000 to 20,000 distinct CDR3 sequences listed, 55% to 70% are singletons. Treatment given: approximately nine-day PBMC culture with coronavirus spike peptide pools or control peptides (ViraFEST assay).

Material: CD4+ T cells from blood, cultured in vitro. The rearrangement links TRBV7-2 to TRBJ1-1; D not resolved. The receptor's source is a human donor who had recovered from COVID-19. The CDR3 sequence is CASSTYGVSEAFF. The CDR3 coding sequence is TGTGCCAGCAGCACCTACGGGGTATCTGAAGCTTTCTTT.